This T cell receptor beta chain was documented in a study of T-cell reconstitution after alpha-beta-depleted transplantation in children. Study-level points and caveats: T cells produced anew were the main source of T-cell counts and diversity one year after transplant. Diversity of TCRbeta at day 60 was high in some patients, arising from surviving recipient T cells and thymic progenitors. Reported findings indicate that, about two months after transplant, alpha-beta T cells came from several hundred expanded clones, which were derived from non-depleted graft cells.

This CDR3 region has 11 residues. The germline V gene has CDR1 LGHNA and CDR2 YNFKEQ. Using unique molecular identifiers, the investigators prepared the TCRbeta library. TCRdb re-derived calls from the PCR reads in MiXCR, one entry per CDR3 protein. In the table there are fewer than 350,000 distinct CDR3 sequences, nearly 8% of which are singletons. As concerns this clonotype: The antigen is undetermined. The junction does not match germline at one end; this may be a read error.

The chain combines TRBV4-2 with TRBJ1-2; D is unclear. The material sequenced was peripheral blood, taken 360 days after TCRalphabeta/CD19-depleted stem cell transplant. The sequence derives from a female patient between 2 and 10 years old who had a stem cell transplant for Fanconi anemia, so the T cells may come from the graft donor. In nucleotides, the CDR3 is TGTGCCAGCAGCCAGGCGGGAACATGCAACTTC. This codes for CASSQAGTCNF.